The sequence of this T cell receptor (beta chain) was determined in a study of cytomegalovirus exposure and HLA in healthy donors. CDR1 is SGHDT, CDR2 YYEEEE, per germline. J lost 11 bases, V lost 4 bases, and 10 bases had no gene match. The CDR3 runs 13 residues. PCR primers comprised 60 Vbeta and 13 Jbeta primers. Method: immunoSEQ multiplex PCR; TCRdb's copy keeps in-frame clones and lacks some. The sample holds about 120,000 clones, 72% seen once. The chain is built from TRBV5-6 and TRBJ1-1; 8 nucleotides match TRBD1. Source material: PBMCs. This sequence originates from a man aged 25-45 years in good health and CMV-seronegative. The CDR3 reads CASSLGQGIGAFF. In nucleotides, the CDR3 is TGTGCCAGCAGCCTCGGACAGGGCATTGGCGCTTTCTTT.